This T cell receptor beta chain stems from a study of neoadjuvant anti-PD-1 for oral cavity cancer. The overall study: Patients without progression got a fourth dose around day 43. The study, taken as a whole, reports: Non-responders to neoadjuvant nivolumab had significantly more clonal PBMC T cells than responders. Higher pretreatment blood Treg/Th17 ratios correlated with higher pretreatment blood and lower post-treatment tumor TCRbeta clonality.

Produced via immunoSEQ multiplex PCR; TCRdb's table is partial and in-frame only. In the table there are 10,000 to 15,000 clones, roughly 70% of which are singletons. Time point given: after neoadjuvant nivolumab, at surgical resection. Patients were newly diagnosed with stage II-IVA oral cavity squamous cell carcinoma without prior systemic or radiation treatment. Remarks on this clone: The target antigen is unknown.

V dropped 0 bases and J dropped 7 bases, with 10 bases sitting between them. The CDR3 has 13 amino acids. The germline V gene encodes CDR1 SGHDT and CDR2 YYEEEE. The sequencing here drew on PBMCs, taken after nivolumab (anti-PD-1) treatment. The source of this sequence is a person aged 35-79 years with oral cavity squamous cell carcinoma. The V gene is TRBV5-6, the J gene TRBJ1-2; D unclear. CDR3 region: CASSLVQFSGYTF. In DNA, the CDR3 is TGTGCCAGCAGCTTGGTACAGTTTAGTGGCTACACCTTC.